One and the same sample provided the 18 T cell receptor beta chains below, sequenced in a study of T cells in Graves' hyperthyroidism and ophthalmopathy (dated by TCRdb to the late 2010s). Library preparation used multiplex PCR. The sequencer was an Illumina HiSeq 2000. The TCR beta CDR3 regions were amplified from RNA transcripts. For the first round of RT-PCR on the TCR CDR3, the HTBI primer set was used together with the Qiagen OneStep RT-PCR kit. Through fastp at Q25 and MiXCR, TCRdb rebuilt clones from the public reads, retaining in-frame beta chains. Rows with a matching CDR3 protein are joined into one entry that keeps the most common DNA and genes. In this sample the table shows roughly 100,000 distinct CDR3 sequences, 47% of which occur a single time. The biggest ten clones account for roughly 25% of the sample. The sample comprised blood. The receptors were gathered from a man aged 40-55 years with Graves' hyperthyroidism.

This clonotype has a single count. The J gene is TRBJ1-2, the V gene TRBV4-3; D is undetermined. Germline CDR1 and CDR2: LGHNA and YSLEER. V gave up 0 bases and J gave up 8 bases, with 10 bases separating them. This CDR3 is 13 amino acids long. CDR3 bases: TGCGCCAGCAGCCAAGAAGAGGGAACGGGCTACACCTTC. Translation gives CASSQEEGTGYTF.

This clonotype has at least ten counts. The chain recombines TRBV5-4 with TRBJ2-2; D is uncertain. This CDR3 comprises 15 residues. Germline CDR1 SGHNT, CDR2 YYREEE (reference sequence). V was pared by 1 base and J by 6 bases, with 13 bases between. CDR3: CASSLYYGKAGELFF. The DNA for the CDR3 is TGTGCCAGCAGCTTGTATTATGGGAAGGCCGGGGAGCTGTTTTTT. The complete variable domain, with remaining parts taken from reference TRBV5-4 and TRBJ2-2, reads ETGVTQSPTHLIKTRGQQVTLRCSSQSGHNTVSWYQQALGQGPQFIFQYYREEENGRGNFPPRFSGLQFPNYSSELNVNALELDDSALYLCASSLYYGKAGELFFGEGSRLTVL.

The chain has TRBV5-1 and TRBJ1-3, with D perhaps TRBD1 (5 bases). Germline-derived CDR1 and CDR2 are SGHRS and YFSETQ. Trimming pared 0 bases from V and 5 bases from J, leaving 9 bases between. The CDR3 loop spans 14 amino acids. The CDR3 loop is CASSLVGDRNTIYF. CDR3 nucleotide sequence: TGCGCCAGCAGCTTGGTAGGGGATCGAAACACCATATATTTT.

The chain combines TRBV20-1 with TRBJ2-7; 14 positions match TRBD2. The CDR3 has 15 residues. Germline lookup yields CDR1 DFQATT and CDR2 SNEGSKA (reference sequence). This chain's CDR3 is CSPRTSGRSSYEQYF. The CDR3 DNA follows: TGCAGCCCTCGGACTAGCGGGAGGAGCTCCTACGAGCAGTACTTC.

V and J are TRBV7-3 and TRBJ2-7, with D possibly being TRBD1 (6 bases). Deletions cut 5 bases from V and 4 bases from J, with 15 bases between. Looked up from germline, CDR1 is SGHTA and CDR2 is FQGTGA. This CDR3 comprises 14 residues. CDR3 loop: CASSPGSGVYEQYF. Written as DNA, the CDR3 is TGTGCCAGCAGCCCTGGGTCAGGGGTGTACGAGCAGTACTTC.

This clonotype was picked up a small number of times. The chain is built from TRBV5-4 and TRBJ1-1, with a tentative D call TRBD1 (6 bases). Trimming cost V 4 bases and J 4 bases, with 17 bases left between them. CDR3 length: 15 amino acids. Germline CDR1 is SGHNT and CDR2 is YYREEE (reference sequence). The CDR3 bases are TGTGCCAGCAGCCGGGACGGTCGACAGGTCACTGAAGCTTTCTTT. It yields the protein CASSRDGRQVTEAFF.

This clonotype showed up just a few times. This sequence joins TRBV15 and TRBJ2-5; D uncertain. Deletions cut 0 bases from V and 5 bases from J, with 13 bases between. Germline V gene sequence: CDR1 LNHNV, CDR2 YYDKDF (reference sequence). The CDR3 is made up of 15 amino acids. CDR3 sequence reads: CATSRDRSSGETQYF. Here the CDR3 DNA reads TGTGCCACCAGCAGAGATCGGAGCTCTGGGGAGACCCAGTACTTC.

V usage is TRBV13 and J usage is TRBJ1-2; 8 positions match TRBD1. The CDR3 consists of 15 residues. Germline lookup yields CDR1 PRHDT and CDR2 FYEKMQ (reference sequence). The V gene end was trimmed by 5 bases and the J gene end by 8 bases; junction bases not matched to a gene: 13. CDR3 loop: CASSQGAGGVEGYTF. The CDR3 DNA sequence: TGTGCCAGCAGCCAAGGGGCAGGGGGCGTAGAGGGCTACACCTTC. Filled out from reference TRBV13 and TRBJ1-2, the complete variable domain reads AAGVIQSPRHLIKEKRETATLKCYPIPRHDTVYWYQQGPGQDPQFLISFYEKMQSDKGSIPDRFSAQQFSDYHSELNMSSLELGDSALYFCASSQGAGGVEGYTFGSGTRLTVV.

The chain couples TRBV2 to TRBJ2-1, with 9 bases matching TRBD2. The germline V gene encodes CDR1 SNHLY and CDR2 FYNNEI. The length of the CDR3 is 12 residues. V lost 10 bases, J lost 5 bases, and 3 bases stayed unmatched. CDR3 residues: CATSGGHNEQFF. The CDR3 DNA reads TGTGCCACCAGCGGGGGGCACAATGAGCAGTTCTTC. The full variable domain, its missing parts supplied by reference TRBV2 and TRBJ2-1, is EPEVTQTPSHQVTQMGQEVILRCVPISNHLYFYWYRQILGQKVEFLVSFYNNEISEKSEIFDDQFSVERPDGSNFTLKIRSTKLEDSAMYFCATSGGHNEQFFGPGTRLTVL.

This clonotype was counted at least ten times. CDR3 nucleotide sequence: TGTGCCAGCAGCTTGGATGTAAGTGCTCTTCAGCATTTT. It codes for CASSLDVSALQHF. V usage is TRBV5-5 and J usage is TRBJ1-5; unclear D gene. Deletions cut 0 bases from V and 13 bases from J, with 14 bases between. Germline-derived CDR1 and CDR2 are SGHKS and YYEKEE (reference sequence). This CDR3 contains 13 residues. Full variable domain (missing parts from reference TRBV5-5 and TRBJ1-5): DAGVTQSPTHLIKTRGQQVTLRCSPISGHKSVSWYQQVLGQGPQFIFQYYEKEERGRGNFPDRFSARQFPNYSSELNVNALLLGDSALYLCASSLDVSALQHFGDGTRLSIL.

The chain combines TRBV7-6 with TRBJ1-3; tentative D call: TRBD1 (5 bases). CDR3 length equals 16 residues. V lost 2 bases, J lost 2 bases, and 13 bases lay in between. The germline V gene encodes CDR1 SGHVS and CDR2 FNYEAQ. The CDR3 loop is CASSLIAGKAGNTIYF. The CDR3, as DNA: TGTGCCAGCAGCTTAATCGCAGGGAAAGCTGGAAACACCATATATTTT. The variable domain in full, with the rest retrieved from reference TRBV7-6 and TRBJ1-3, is GAGVSQSPRYKVTKRGQDVALRCDPISGHVSLYWYRQALGQGPEFLTYFNYEAQQDKSGLPNDRFSAERPEGSISTLTIQRTEQRDSAMYRCASSLIAGKAGNTIYFGEGSWLTVV.

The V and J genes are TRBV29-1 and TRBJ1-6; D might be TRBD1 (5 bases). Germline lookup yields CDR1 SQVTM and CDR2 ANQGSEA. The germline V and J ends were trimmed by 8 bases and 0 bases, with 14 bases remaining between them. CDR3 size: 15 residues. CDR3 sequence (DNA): TGCAGCTTTTACCTCGACAGCTCCTATAATTCACCCCTCCACTTT. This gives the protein CSFYLDSSYNSPLHF.

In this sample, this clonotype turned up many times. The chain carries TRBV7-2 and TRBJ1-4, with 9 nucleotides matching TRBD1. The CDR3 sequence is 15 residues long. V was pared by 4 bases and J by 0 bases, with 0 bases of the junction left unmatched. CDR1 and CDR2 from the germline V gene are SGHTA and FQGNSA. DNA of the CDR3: TGTGCCAGCAGCTGGACAGGGGCAACTAATGAAAAACTGTTTTTT. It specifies CASSWTGATNEKLFF.

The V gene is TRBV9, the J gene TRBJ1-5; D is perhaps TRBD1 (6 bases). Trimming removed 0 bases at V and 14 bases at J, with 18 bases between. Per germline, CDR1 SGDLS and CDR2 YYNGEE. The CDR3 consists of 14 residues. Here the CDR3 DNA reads TGTGCCAGCAGCGTAGGTGACAGGATCCAGTACGAGCATTTT. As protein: CASSVGDRIQYEHF.

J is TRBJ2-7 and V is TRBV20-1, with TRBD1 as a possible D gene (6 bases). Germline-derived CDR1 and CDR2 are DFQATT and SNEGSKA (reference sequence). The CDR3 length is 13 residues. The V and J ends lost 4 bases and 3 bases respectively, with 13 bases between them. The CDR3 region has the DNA TGCAGTGCTACACAGGGTATCGGCTACGAGCAGTACTTC. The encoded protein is CSATQGIGYEQYF.

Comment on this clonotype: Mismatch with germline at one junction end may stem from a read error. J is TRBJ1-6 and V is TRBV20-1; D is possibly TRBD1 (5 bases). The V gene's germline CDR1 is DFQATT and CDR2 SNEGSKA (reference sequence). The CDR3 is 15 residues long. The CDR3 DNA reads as TGCAGTGATAGGGGAGGGAGCTCCTATAATTCACCCCTCCACTTC. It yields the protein CSDRGGSSYNSPLHF.

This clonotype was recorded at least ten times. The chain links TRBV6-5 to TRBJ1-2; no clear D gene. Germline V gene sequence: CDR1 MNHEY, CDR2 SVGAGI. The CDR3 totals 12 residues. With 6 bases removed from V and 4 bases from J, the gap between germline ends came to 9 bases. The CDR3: CASRGGIYGYTF. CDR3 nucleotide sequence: TGTGCCAGCAGAGGAGGGATCTATGGCTACACCTTC.

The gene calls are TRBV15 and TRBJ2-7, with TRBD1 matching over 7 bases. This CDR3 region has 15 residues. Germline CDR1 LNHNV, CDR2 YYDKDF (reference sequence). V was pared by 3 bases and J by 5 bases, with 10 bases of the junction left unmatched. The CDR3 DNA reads TGTGCCACCAGCAGCCTACGACAGGGAAATAACGAGCAGTACTTC. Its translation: CATSSLRQGNNEQYF.